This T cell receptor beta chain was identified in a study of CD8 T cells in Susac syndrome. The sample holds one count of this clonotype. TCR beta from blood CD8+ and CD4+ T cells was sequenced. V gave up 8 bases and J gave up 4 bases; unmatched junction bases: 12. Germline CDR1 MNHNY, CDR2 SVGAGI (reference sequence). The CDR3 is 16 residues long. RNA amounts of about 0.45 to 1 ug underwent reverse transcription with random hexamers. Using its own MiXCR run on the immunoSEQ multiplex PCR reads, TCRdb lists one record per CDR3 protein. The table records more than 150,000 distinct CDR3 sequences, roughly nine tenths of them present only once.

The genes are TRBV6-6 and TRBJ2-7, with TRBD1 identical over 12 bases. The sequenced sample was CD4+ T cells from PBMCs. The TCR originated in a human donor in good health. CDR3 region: CASYFTGTGGGYEQYF. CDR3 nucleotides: TGTGCCAGCTACTTTACCGGGACAGGGGGCGGGTACGAGCAGTACTTC.